This is a list of T cell receptor beta chains from one sample in a study of long-term antiretroviral therapy in people with HIV. Profiled with immunoSEQ multiplex PCR; TCRdb holds only in-frame clones, not every one. Of around 32,000 clones in the sample, about nine tenths were seen once. The material sequenced was unsorted PBMCs, taken 3.2 years before starting antiretroviral therapy. These receptors came from a man in his fifties or sixties with HIV. Each CDR3 is given with its conserved first and last residue. The D gene is left open where the match is weak. A clone size is listed for some rows: how often the clone was seen (once, few, many), or a class if it is expanded.

D gene: TRBD2
J gene: TRBJ2-2
CDR3 length: 14
V gene: TRBV6-4
clone size: .
CDR3 DNA: TGTGCCAGCAGTTCAGCGGGGGACACCGGGGAGCTGTTTTTT
CDR3 protein: CASSSAGDTGELFF

D gene: .
J gene: TRBJ1-1
CDR3 length: 16
V gene: TRBV7-6
clone size: .
CDR3 DNA: TGTGCCAGCAGCTTAGAATTACCGGGACTGAGCACTGAAGCTTTCTTT
CDR3 protein: CASSLELPGLSTEAFF

D gene: .
J gene: TRBJ1-5
CDR3 length: 14
V gene: TRBV5-1
clone size: .
CDR3 DNA: TGCGCCAGCAGCTCCGGAGTAGGGGGTCAGCCCCAGCATTTT
CDR3 protein: CASSSGVGGQPQHF

D gene: TRBD1
J gene: TRBJ1-5
CDR3 length: 17
V gene: TRBV15
clone size: .
CDR3 DNA: TGTGCCACCAGCAGGGAAGGGACAGGGGGGAGCAATCAGCCCCAGCATTTT
CDR3 protein: CATSREGTGGSNQPQHF

D gene: .
J gene: TRBJ2-7
CDR3 length: 15
V gene: TRBV5-4
clone size: .
CDR3 DNA: TGTGCCAGCAGCCAGAGAGGATCCTTTACCTACGAGCAGTACTTC
CDR3 protein: CASSQRGSFTYEQYF

D gene: TRBD2
J gene: TRBJ2-3
CDR3 length: 16
V gene: TRBV9
clone size: .
CDR3 DNA: TGTGCCAGCAGCCCCCGGGGTAGCGGGGGTGCAGATACGCAGTATTTT
CDR3 protein: CASSPRGSGGADTQYF

D gene: .
J gene: TRBJ2-7
CDR3 length: 15
V gene: TRBV6-5
clone size: .
CDR3 DNA: TGTGCCAGCAGTTACTCTGAAGGGGTGAGCCCGGAGCAGTACTTC
CDR3 protein: CASSYSEGVSPEQYF

D gene: .
J gene: TRBJ1-1
CDR3 length: 13
V gene: TRBV29-1
clone size: once
CDR3 DNA: TGCAGCGTTGAAGAAATTTCGGACTCTGAAGCTTTCTTT
CDR3 protein: CSVEEISDSEAFF

D gene: .
J gene: TRBJ1-5
CDR3 length: 15
V gene: TRBV19
clone size: few
CDR3 DNA: TGTGCCAGTACCCCAGGGATGAAGGCTAATCAGCCCCAGCATTTT
CDR3 protein: CASTPGMKANQPQHF

D gene: .
J gene: TRBJ2-2
CDR3 length: 12
V gene: TRBV9
clone size: .
CDR3 DNA: TGTGCCAGCGGCACCAACACCGGGGAGCTGTTTTTT
CDR3 protein: CASGTNTGELFF

D gene: TRBD1
J gene: TRBJ2-7
CDR3 length: 16
V gene: TRBV5-3
clone size: .
CDR3 DNA: TGTGCCAGAAGCTTGGTTTGGGACAGGGGTCTGTACGAGCAGTACTTC
CDR3 protein: CARSLVWDRGLYEQYF

D gene: TRBD2
J gene: TRBJ2-7
CDR3 length: 14
V gene: TRBV6-5
clone size: once
CDR3 DNA: TGTGCCAGCAGCTCGAGCGGGATTCCCTACGAGCAGTACTTC
CDR3 protein: CASSSSGIPYEQYF

D gene: .
J gene: TRBJ2-7
CDR3 length: 12
V gene: TRBV7-9
clone size: .
CDR3 DNA: TGTGCCAGCAGCAGCAGGGTCTACGAGCAGTACTTC
CDR3 protein: CASSSRVYEQYF

D gene: .
J gene: TRBJ2-1
CDR3 length: 15
V gene: TRBV9
clone size: .
CDR3 DNA: TGTGCCAGCAGCGTAGAAAGTCAGGGAGGCAATGAGCAGTTCTTC
CDR3 protein: CASSVESQGGNEQFF

D gene: .
J gene: TRBJ1-5
CDR3 length: 14
V gene: TRBV2
clone size: .
CDR3 DNA: TGTGCCAGCAGTGCACAGGATAGCAATCAGCCCCAGCATTTT
CDR3 protein: CASSAQDSNQPQHF

D gene: .
J gene: TRBJ2-7
CDR3 length: 11
V gene: TRBV20-1
clone size: .
CDR3 DNA: TGCAGTGCTAGAGAGAGCTACGAGCAGTACTTC
CDR3 protein: CSARESYEQYF

D gene: .
J gene: TRBJ2-5
CDR3 length: 14
V gene: TRBV27
clone size: .
CDR3 DNA: TGTGCCAGCAGTTCGGCCCAGGGAAGGGGGACCCAGTACTTC
CDR3 protein: CASSSAQGRGTQYF

D gene: .
J gene: TRBJ1-5
CDR3 length: 13
V gene: TRBV2
clone size: few
CDR3 DNA: TGTGCCAGCATTGCGGGGACTAATCAGCCCCAGCATTTT
CDR3 protein: CASIAGTNQPQHF

D gene: .
J gene: TRBJ2-1
CDR3 length: 15
V gene: TRBV5-1
clone size: .
CDR3 DNA: TGCGCCAGCAGCTTCTCACTAGTAAGCTACAATGAGCAGTTCTTC
CDR3 protein: CASSFSLVSYNEQFF

D gene: .
J gene: TRBJ2-3
CDR3 length: 14
V gene: TRBV15
clone size: .
CDR3 DNA: TGTGCCACTCGGTCGGGACCTAGCACAGATACGCAGTATTTT
CDR3 protein: CATRSGPSTDTQYF

D gene: TRBD2
J gene: TRBJ2-5
CDR3 length: 14
V gene: TRBV30
clone size: .
CDR3 DNA: TGTGCCTGGAGTCGTCGTCTAGCGGGAGCCCTCCGGTACTTC
CDR3 protein: CAWSRRLAGALRYF

D gene: .
J gene: TRBJ1-1
CDR3 length: 14
V gene: TRBV11-2
clone size: .
CDR3 DNA: TGTGCCAGCAGCTCATCTCGGGGTGTCACTGAAGCTTTCTTT
CDR3 protein: CASSSSRGVTEAFF

D gene: TRBD1
J gene: TRBJ2-5
CDR3 length: 16
V gene: TRBV5-6
clone size: .
CDR3 DNA: TGTGCCAGCAGCTTGGGGCGGACAGGGTTATTGGAGACCCAGTACTTC
CDR3 protein: CASSLGRTGLLETQYF

D gene: TRBD1
J gene: TRBJ1-5
CDR3 length: 16
V gene: TRBV7-3
clone size: .
CDR3 DNA: TGTGCCAGCAGCCGCCCCAACAGGGGCGAAAATCAGCCCCAGCATTTT
CDR3 protein: CASSRPNRGENQPQHF

D gene: .
J gene: TRBJ2-3
CDR3 length: 14
V gene: TRBV15
clone size: .
CDR3 DNA: TGTGCCACCAGTCGGGGAACTAGCACAGATACGCAGTATTTT
CDR3 protein: CATSRGTSTDTQYF

D gene: .
J gene: TRBJ2-7
CDR3 length: 14
V gene: TRBV2
clone size: .
CDR3 DNA: TGTGCCAGCAGTGAAGATGTCAGAGCCTACGAGCAGTACTTC
CDR3 protein: CASSEDVRAYEQYF

D gene: .
J gene: TRBJ1-5
CDR3 length: 14
V gene: TRBV30
clone size: .
CDR3 DNA: TGTGCCTGGAGCGCGACTGGGAGCCATCAGCCCCAGCATTTT
CDR3 protein: CAWSATGSHQPQHF

D gene: TRBD2
J gene: TRBJ2-3
CDR3 length: 15
V gene: TRBV7-2
clone size: .
CDR3 DNA: TGTGCCAGCAGCTTGGTCGGGGGGGCCCCAGATACGCAGTATTTT
CDR3 protein: CASSLVGGAPDTQYF

D gene: .
J gene: TRBJ2-2
CDR3 length: 12
V gene: TRBV6-5
clone size: .
CDR3 DNA: TGTGCCAGCAGCACCCAAGGGAGGGAGCTGTTTTTT
CDR3 protein: CASSTQGRELFF

D gene: .
J gene: TRBJ2-3
CDR3 length: 13
V gene: TRBV10-1
clone size: .
CDR3 DNA: TGCGCCAGCAGTGATCGGCCAACAGATACGCAGTATTTT
CDR3 protein: CASSDRPTDTQYF

D gene: .
J gene: TRBJ2-7
CDR3 length: 17
V gene: TRBV6-1
clone size: .
CDR3 DNA: TGTGCCAGCAGTGATGCTAACATCCGGGACACCCGTGACGAGCAGTACTTC
CDR3 protein: CASSDANIRDTRDEQYF

D gene: TRBD1
J gene: TRBJ1-2
CDR3 length: 15
V gene: TRBV4-1
clone size: .
CDR3 DNA: TGCGCCAGCAGCCCAGGAGGGACAGGGCAATATGGCTACACCTTC
CDR3 protein: CASSPGGTGQYGYTF

D gene: .
J gene: TRBJ2-6
CDR3 length: 18
V gene: TRBV5-4
clone size: .
CDR3 DNA: TGTGCCAGCAGCCCCTCAATAACAGGGCGGTCTGGGGCCAACGTCCTGACTTTC
CDR3 protein: CASSPSITGRSGANVLTF

D gene: .
J gene: TRBJ1-2
CDR3 length: 14
V gene: TRBV6-1
clone size: .
CDR3 DNA: TGTGCCAGCAGTGGGGGAGGACATAACTATGGCTACACCTTC
CDR3 protein: CASSGGGHNYGYTF

D gene: .
J gene: TRBJ2-1
CDR3 length: 10
V gene: TRBV20-1
clone size: .
CDR3 DNA: TGCAGTGCTTGGCCAAATGAGCAGTTCTTC
CDR3 protein: CSAWPNEQFF

D gene: .
J gene: TRBJ1-1
CDR3 length: 13
V gene: TRBV18
clone size: .
CDR3 DNA: TGTGCCAGCCAACGAGAACTGAACACTGAAGCTTTCTTT
CDR3 protein: CASQRELNTEAFF

D gene: .
J gene: TRBJ1-5
CDR3 length: 15
V gene: TRBV21-1
clone size: .
CDR3 DNA: TGTGCCAGCAGCAAAGAAGGGGAAAGCAATCAGCCCCAGCATTTT
CDR3 protein: CASSKEGESNQPQHF

D gene: TRBD2
J gene: TRBJ2-2
CDR3 length: 18
V gene: TRBV27
clone size: .
CDR3 DNA: TGTGCCAGCAGTTCACGTCTCGGCGGGAGTTTCTTTGGCGGGGAGCTGTTTTTT
CDR3 protein: CASSSRLGGSFFGGELFF

D gene: TRBD1
J gene: TRBJ1-5
CDR3 length: 15
V gene: TRBV28
clone size: .
CDR3 DNA: TGTGCCAGCTGGGACACCGGACAGGGCAATCAGCCCCAGCATTTT
CDR3 protein: CASWDTGQGNQPQHF

D gene: TRBD1
J gene: TRBJ2-4
CDR3 length: 14
V gene: TRBV27
clone size: .
CDR3 DNA: TGTGCCAGCAGTTCCCGGACAGGGGGAAACATTCAGTACTTC
CDR3 protein: CASSSRTGGNIQYF

D gene: .
J gene: TRBJ1-5
CDR3 length: 13
V gene: TRBV2
clone size: .
CDR3 DNA: TGTGCCAGCAGTGGGGGAAACAATCAGCCCCAGCATTTT
CDR3 protein: CASSGGNNQPQHF

D gene: TRBD1
J gene: TRBJ1-5
CDR3 length: 14
V gene: TRBV5-1
clone size: once
CDR3 DNA: TGCGCCAGCAGCTCGGGACAGAGCAATCAGCCCCAGCATTTT
CDR3 protein: CASSSGQSNQPQHF

D gene: .
J gene: TRBJ2-7
CDR3 length: 14
V gene: TRBV6-1
clone size: once
CDR3 DNA: TGTGCCAGCAGTGAAGAGACAAGAGGCTACGAGCAGTACTTC
CDR3 protein: CASSEETRGYEQYF

D gene: .
J gene: TRBJ1-1
CDR3 length: 15
V gene: TRBV5-5
clone size: .
CDR3 DNA: TGTGCCAGTAAGCCGGGGGGGCAAGGATCTACTGAAGCTTTCTTT
CDR3 protein: CASKPGGQGSTEAFF

D gene: .
J gene: TRBJ1-5
CDR3 length: 14
V gene: TRBV2
clone size: .
CDR3 DNA: TGTGCCAGCAGTGAAAAGGGGGGTTATCAGCCCCAGCATTTT
CDR3 protein: CASSEKGGYQPQHF

D gene: TRBD2
J gene: TRBJ2-5
CDR3 length: 15
V gene: TRBV9
clone size: .
CDR3 DNA: TGTGCCAGCGCGCGACTAGCGGGGGGTTTGGAGACCCAGTACTTC
CDR3 protein: CASARLAGGLETQYF

D gene: .
J gene: TRBJ1-4
CDR3 length: 14
V gene: TRBV6-5
clone size: .
CDR3 DNA: TGTGCCAGCAGTTCGGGGTGGAGTAATGAAAAACTGTTTTTT
CDR3 protein: CASSSGWSNEKLFF